The clone carrying this TCR beta chain has a single count. Germline CDR1 is SQVTM and CDR2 is ANQGSEA. CDR3 size: 11 residues. Trimming removed 5 bases at V and 3 bases at J, with 8 bases between. Generated by immunoSEQ multiplex PCR, the TCRdb table keeps only in-frame clones and is missing some. The sample lists 630,000 or so clones; around 87% were seen once. This record belongs to a study of shared T cell receptors in the human thymus. In addition, the sample was reused for a study of human thymus T cells. That work adds: Thymus specimens were resections from corrective heart surgery. Repertoires sampled from thymus and blood appeared biased in V and J gene usage. In unrelated individuals, thymic repertoires overlapped highly, according to related research.

The receptor's source is a boy younger than two with a congenital heart defect. The sequenced sample was thymocytes. This chain joins TRBV29-1 and TRBJ2-7; maybe TRBD1 (6 bases). The CDR3 loop reads CSVRTVYEQYF. The CDR3 nucleotides are TGCAGCGTTCGGACAGTCTACGAGCAGTACTTC.